This T cell receptor (beta chain) appears in the sequencing data of a study of PD-1 blockade in mismatch repair-deficient tumors (dated by TCRdb to about 2017). A note on the overall study: Between September 2013 and September 2016, 75 to 95 consecutive patients with eleven to twelve mismatch repair-deficient cancer types, all previously treated and progressing, were enrolled in the trial. Tumor-associated T cell clones in the peripheral blood of patients responding to PD-1 blockade were tracked using deep sequencing of TCR CDR3 regions.

V was cut back by 6 bases and J by 1 base, leaving a gap of 12 bases between them. Sequences MNHEY (CDR1) and SMNVEV (CDR2) are obtained from the germline V gene (reference sequence). Including cysteine and phenylalanine, the CDR3 has 14 amino acids. The kept DNA is CDR3 alone, 42 bases in frame from the first base. This clone has only a few counts. The specificity of this receptor is unknown. Per-base qualities were not stored, and no clone one base away is much larger. For every enrolled patient, mismatch repair deficiency was confirmed by either polymerase chain reaction or immunohistochemistry. Three patients who responded to pembrolizumab therapy underwent TCR sequencing. In the phase II trial, pembrolizumab PD-1 blockade was tested prospectively in advanced mismatch repair-deficient cancers, no matter which tissue of origin the cancers came from. Peripheral blood T cell samples were gathered serially, both before PD-1 blockade started and at multiple time points afterward. The timing of each blood sample was reported as weeks after the first dose of pembrolizumab.

Study-wide findings and limitations: Rapid expansion after pembrolizumab followed by contraction, generally before radiologic responses, was shown by tumor-resident clones, which were often undetectable in blood before treatment.

Preparation of the library involved the immunoSEQ multiplex PCR assay. TCRdb obtained this table from immuneACCESS and retained in-frame rearrangements with V and J assigned. These tables miss some clones; where compared with another copy, unresolved V genes account for less than half of the shortfall, and the remainder is unexplained. For this sample there are just under 80,000 clones; approximately 80% appear just once. The ten largest account for around 5.1% of the sample. Rearrangement joined TRBV27 to TRBJ1-1; the D gene is perhaps TRBD1, on 5 matching bases. Material: peripheral blood, obtained 44 weeks after starting pembrolizumab. This TCR came from an adult with mismatch repair-deficient cancer. The bases read TGTGCCAGCAGGGGGGGGAATGCGAACACTGAAGCTTTCTTT. The encoded protein is CASRGGNANTEAFF.